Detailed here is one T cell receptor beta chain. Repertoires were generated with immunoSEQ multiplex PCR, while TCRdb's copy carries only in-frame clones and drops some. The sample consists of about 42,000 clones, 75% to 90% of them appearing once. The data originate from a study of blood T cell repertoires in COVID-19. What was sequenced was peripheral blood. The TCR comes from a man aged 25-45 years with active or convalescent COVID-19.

The DNA for the CDR3 is TGTGCCAGCAGCAATAGACAGGGGGCGTACACTGAAGCTTTCTTT. Translation: CASSNRQGAYTEAFF. This rearrangement joins TRBV11-3 to TRBJ1-1, with 10 bases lining up with TRBD1. J gave up 3 bases and V 5 bases, and 6 bases lay outside the gene matches. Germline values: CDR1 SGHNT, CDR2 YENEEA. The CDR3 consists of 15 residues.